These 5 T cell receptor beta chains share one sample of origin, sequenced in a study of T cells after yellow fever vaccination. TCRdb recomputed calls from the 5' RACE reads with MiXCR, one row per CDR3 protein. This sample carries around 360,000 distinct CDR3 sequences, around 10% of them seen once, and the ten largest clones take roughly 18%. This sample comprised PBMCs, obtained on the day of the first yellow fever vaccination. The receptors originated from a man aged 18 to 29 who received the YFV17D yellow fever vaccine.

The gene calls are TRBV28 and TRBJ2-1; D ambiguous. V was shortened by 6 bases and J by 4 bases, with 13 bases between the two germline ends. Germline loops: CDR1 MDHEN, CDR2 SYDVKM. The CDR3 is made up of 14 amino acids. The DNA of the CDR3 is TGTGCCAGCAGCCCCGGGCGACTGTACAATGAGCAGTTCTTC. It encodes CASSPGRLYNEQFF.

The chain has TRBV5-1 and TRBJ2-4; 7 bases map to TRBD2. V gave up 3 bases and J gave up 6 bases; unmatched junction bases: 6. From germline, CDR1 is SGHRS and CDR2 YFSETQ. This CDR3 region has 14 residues. CDR3 in DNA: TGCGCCAGCAGCTCCCTCGCGGGGGTAAACATTCAGTACTTC. It codes for CASSSLAGVNIQYF.

This rearrangement joins TRBV5-1 to TRBJ1-4; 7 bases agree with TRBD1. V lost 4 bases to trimming and J lost 0 bases; unmatched junction nucleotides: 15. The CDR3 is 19 residues long. Germline CDR1 is SGHRS and CDR2 is YFSETQ. CDR3 region: CASSHTSPGQWSTNEKLFF. CDR3 in DNA: TGCGCCAGCAGCCACACCTCCCCGGGACAGTGGTCAACTAATGAAAAACTGTTTTTT. Filled out from reference TRBV5-1 and TRBJ1-4, the complete variable domain reads KAGVTQTPRYLIKTRGQQVTLSCSPISGHRSVSWYQQTPGQGLQFLFEYFSETQRNKGNFPGRFSGRQFSNSRSEMNVSTLELGDSALYLCASSHTSPGQWSTNEKLFFGSGTQLSVL.

The chain recombines TRBV3-1 with TRBJ2-3; 10 bases line up with TRBD2. The CDR3 sequence is 16 residues long. Germline V lookup: CDR1 LGHDT, CDR2 YNNKEL (reference sequence). The J segment lost 4 bases and the V segment lost 4 bases, leaving 8 bases of the junction unmatched. CDR3 sequence reads: CASSPISGGTSDTQYF. As DNA, the CDR3 is TGTGCCAGCAGCCCAATTAGCGGGGGGACGTCAGATACGCAGTATTTT.

This clonotype was detected a few times. The chain combines TRBV5-1 with TRBJ2-5, with TRBD2 identical over 15 bases. This CDR3 spans 17 amino acids. The junction had 4 bases not matched to a gene; V was cut back by 4 bases and J by 0 bases. Germline V lookup: CDR1 SGHRS, CDR2 YFSETQ. CDR3 DNA: TGCGCCAGCAGCCGCGGACTAGCGGGGGGGTACCAAGAGACCCAGTACTTC. Amino acids: CASSRGLAGGYQETQYF.